This passage covers 15 T cell receptor beta chains from one sample sequenced in a study of T-cell memory formation after mild COVID-19. TCRdb reprocessed the 5' RACE reads with MiXCR, giving one entry per CDR3 protein. The sample has about 470,000 distinct CDR3 sequences; about 20% are singletons. Sequenced: PBMCs or a T cell subset sorted from them (not recorded which). These receptors were collected from an adult woman who had mild COVID-19 (a few samples of this study predate the infection). Cell type and time point are not known.

This clonotype was seen a few times. The chain links TRBV6-2 or TRBV6-3 to TRBJ2-5; TRBD2 is a possible D gene (6 bases). CDR1 and CDR2 from the germline V gene are MNHEY and SVGEGT. V dropped 7 bases and J dropped 4 bases, with 19 bases sitting between them. The length of the CDR3 is 15 residues. CDR3 amino acids: CASTPGRGRRETQYF. The DNA of the CDR3 is TGTGCCAGCACCCCAGGCCGGGGGAGGAGAGAGACCCAGTACTTC.

The chain links TRBV12-3 or TRBV12-4 to TRBJ1-1; D possibly corresponds to TRBD1 (6 bases). The V and J ends lost 1 base and 0 bases respectively, with 12 bases between them. The CDR3 is 16 residues long. CDR3 amino acids: CASSLGPGGLNTEAFF. CDR3 DNA: TGTGCCAGCAGTTTAGGGCCCGGGGGCTTGAACACTGAAGCTTTCTTT.

The chain links TRBV11-1 to TRBJ2-3, with D uncertain. Germline assignment: CDR1 SGHAT and CDR2 FQDESV (reference sequence). Trimming removed 0 bases from V and 3 bases from J, with 10 bases in between. This CDR3 is 15 amino acids long. CDR3 protein: CASSLAAMWTDTQYF. CDR3 sequence (DNA): TGTGCCAGCAGCTTAGCGGCGATGTGGACAGATACGCAGTATTTT. Variable domain in full (rest from reference TRBV11-1 and TRBJ2-3): EAEVAQSPRYKITEKSQAVAFWCDPISGHATLYWYRQILGQGPELLVQFQDESVVDDSQLPKDRFSAERLKGVDSTLKIQPAELGDSAMYLCASSLAAMWTDTQYFGPGTRLTVL.

The rearrangement links TRBV6-2 or TRBV6-3 to TRBJ2-7, with 11 bases that match TRBD2. The CDR3 sequence is 14 residues long. With 5 bases clipped from V and 7 bases from J, the junction kept 7 bases outside the gene matches. The germline CDR1 and CDR2 sequences are MNHEY and SVGEGT. The CDR3 sequence is CASSPSGRRGEQYF. In nucleotides, the CDR3 is TGTGCCAGCAGTCCTAGCGGGAGGAGAGGAGAGCAGTACTTC.

This sequence joins TRBV27 and TRBJ2-1, with D uncertain. The ends were cut back, 5 bases at V and 2 bases at J, with 10 bases in the middle. The length of the CDR3 is 14 residues. Germline loops: CDR1 MNHEY, CDR2 SMNVEV (reference sequence). The CDR3 DNA follows: TGTGCCAGCAGTAAGTCCGGAACCTACAATGAGCAGTTCTTC. Translation: CASSKSGTYNEQFF.

This clonotype showed up just a few times. The V call is TRBV10-3, the J call TRBJ1-6; 9 nucleotides line up with TRBD1. The CDR3 extends over 15 amino acids. Germline V gene sequence: CDR1 ENHRY, CDR2 SYGVKD. Germline trimming cut 0 bases from V and 8 bases from J; bases unmatched to any gene: 2. The CDR3: CAISESGTGYSPLHF. The DNA for the CDR3 is TGTGCCATCAGTGAGTCGGGGACAGGGTATTCACCCCTCCACTTT.

This clonotype has at least ten counts. The chain recombines TRBV12-3 or TRBV12-4 with TRBJ2-5; the D gene is possibly TRBD1 (5 bases). The V end was cut by 2 bases, the J end by 2 bases, with 6 bases between. The CDR3 has 13 residues. CDR3 in amino acids: CASSLKGQETQYF. The CDR3 region has the DNA TGTGCCAGCAGTTTAAAGGGGCAAGAGACCCAGTACTTC.

The chain recombines TRBV28 with TRBJ1-6, with D uncertain. Deletions cut 6 bases from V and 10 bases from J, with 10 bases between. CDR1 is MDHEN, CDR2 SYDVKM, per germline. The CDR3 spans 12 residues. As DNA, the CDR3 is TGTGCCAGCAGCCCTAGTCCGTCACCCCTCCACTTT. The encoded protein is CASSPSPSPLHF.

This clonotype has just a few counts. V gene TRBV18 combines with J gene TRBJ2-5; D gene ambiguous. Trimming pared 3 bases from V and 4 bases from J, leaving 12 bases between. Germline values: CDR1 KGHSH, CDR2 LQKENI. This CDR3 contains 14 residues. Here the CDR3 reads CASSPGPHPETQYF. The CDR3 nucleotides read TGTGCCAGCTCACCGGGTCCCCACCCAGAGACCCAGTACTTC. The full variable domain, with the rest looked up from reference TRBV18 and TRBJ2-5, is NAGVMQNPRHLVRRRGQEARLRCSPMKGHSHVYWYRQLPEEGLKFMVYLQKENIIDESGMPKERFSAEFPKEGPSILRIQQVVRGDSAAYFCASSPGPHPETQYFGPGTRLLVL.

The V gene is TRBV27, the J gene TRBJ2-7; 12 bases match TRBD1. This CDR3 has 16 amino acids. Unmatched junction bases numbered 16, after V lost 10 bases and J lost 6 bases. Germline assignment: CDR1 MNHEY and CDR2 SMNVEV (reference sequence). DNA for the CDR3: TGTGCCATCCGACGTAGCGGGACAGGGGGCTTGCGCGAGCAGTACTTC. It yields the protein CAIRRSGTGGLREQYF.

The chain recombines TRBV7-9 with TRBJ2-1; no reliable D call. The length of the CDR3 is 13 residues. With 6 bases removed from V and 6 bases from J, the gap between germline ends came to 12 bases. Germline lookup yields CDR1 SEHNR and CDR2 FQNEAQ (reference sequence). In DNA, the CDR3 is TGTGCCAGCAGATCCCCCTGGTTCAATGAGCAGTTCTTC. Protein: CASRSPWFNEQFF.

The chain combines TRBV5-1 with TRBJ2-1; D may be TRBD1 (6 bases). The ends were cut back, 0 bases at V and 3 bases at J, with 13 bases in the middle. The V gene's germline CDR1 is SGHRS and CDR2 YFSETQ. This CDR3 region has 16 residues. The CDR3 loop reads CASSLARAQGYNEQFF. CDR3 DNA sequence: TGCGCCAGCAGCTTGGCCAGGGCACAGGGCTACAATGAGCAGTTCTTC.

There are a few counts of this clonotype. The V gene is TRBV18, the J gene TRBJ2-7, with 7 bases aligning to TRBD1. From germline, CDR1 is KGHSH and CDR2 LQKENI. The trim removed 4 bases at V and 5 bases at J, leaving 2 bases unmatched. The CDR3 is 12 amino acids. CDR3 residues: CASSRDSNEQYF. The CDR3 DNA sequence: TGTGCCAGCTCACGGGACAGTAACGAGCAGTACTTC.

The table lists this clonotype with a count of one. The V and J genes are TRBV3-1 and TRBJ2-7; the D is unclear. Looked up from germline, CDR1 is LGHDT and CDR2 is YNNKEL (reference sequence). The V end was cut by 8 bases, the J end by 0 bases, with 11 bases between. The CDR3 length is 13 residues. CDR3 nucleotides: TGTGCCAGCCAGAATGACAACTCCTACGAGCAGTACTTC. This codes for CASQNDNSYEQYF.

This clonotype was seen more than once but under ten times. J is TRBJ1-2 and V is TRBV10-3; 11 bases line up with TRBD1. The CDR3 runs 14 residues. CDR1 is ENHRY, CDR2 SYGVKD, per germline. The V and J ends lost 6 bases and 2 bases, in that order; junction bases with no gene match: 2. CDR3 residues: CAISGTGGNYGYTF. As DNA, the CDR3 is TGTGCCATCAGCGGGACAGGGGGGAACTATGGCTACACCTTC.